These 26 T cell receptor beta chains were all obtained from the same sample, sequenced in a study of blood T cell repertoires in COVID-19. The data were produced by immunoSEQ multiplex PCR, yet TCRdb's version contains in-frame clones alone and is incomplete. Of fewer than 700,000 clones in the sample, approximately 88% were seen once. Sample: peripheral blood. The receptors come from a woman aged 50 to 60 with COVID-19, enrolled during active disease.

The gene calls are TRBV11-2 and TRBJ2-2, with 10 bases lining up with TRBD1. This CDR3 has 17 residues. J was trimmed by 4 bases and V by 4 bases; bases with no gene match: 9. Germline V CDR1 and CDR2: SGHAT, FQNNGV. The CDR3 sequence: CASSSRQGAFFTGELFF. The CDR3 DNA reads TGTGCCAGCAGCTCCCGACAGGGGGCATTTTTCACCGGGGAGCTGTTTTTT.

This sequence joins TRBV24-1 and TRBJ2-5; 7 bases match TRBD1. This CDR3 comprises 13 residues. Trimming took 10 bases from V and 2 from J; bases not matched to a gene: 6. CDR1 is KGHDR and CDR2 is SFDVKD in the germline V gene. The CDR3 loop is CATQGTAQETQYF. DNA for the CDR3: TGTGCCACTCAAGGGACAGCACAAGAGACCCAGTACTTC.

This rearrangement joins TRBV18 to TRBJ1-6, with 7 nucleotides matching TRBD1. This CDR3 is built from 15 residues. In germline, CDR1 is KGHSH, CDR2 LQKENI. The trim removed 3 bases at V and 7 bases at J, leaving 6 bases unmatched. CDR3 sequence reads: CASSPGGQPNSPLHF. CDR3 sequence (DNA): TGTGCCAGCTCACCGGGGGGACAGCCAAATTCACCCCTCCACTTT.

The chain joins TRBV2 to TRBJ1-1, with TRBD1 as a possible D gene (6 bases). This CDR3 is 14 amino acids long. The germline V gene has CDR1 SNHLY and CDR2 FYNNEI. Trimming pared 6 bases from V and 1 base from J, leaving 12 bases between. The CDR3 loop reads CASRRGRGNTEAFF. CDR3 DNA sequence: TGTGCCAGCAGGCGGGGGCGGGGGAACACTGAAGCTTTCTTT.

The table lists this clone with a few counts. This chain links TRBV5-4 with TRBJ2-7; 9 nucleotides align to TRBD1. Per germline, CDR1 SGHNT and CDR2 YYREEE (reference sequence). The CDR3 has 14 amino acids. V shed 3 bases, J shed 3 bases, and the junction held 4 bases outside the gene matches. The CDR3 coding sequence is TGTGCCAGCAGCTGGGACAGGGACCACTACGAGCAGTACTTC. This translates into CASSWDRDHYEQYF.

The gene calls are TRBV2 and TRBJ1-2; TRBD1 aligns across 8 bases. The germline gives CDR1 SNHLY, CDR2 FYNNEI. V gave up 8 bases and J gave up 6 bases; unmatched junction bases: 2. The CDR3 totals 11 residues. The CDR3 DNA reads TGTGCCAGCGGACAGGGAGATGGCTACACCTTC. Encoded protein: CASGQGDGYTF.

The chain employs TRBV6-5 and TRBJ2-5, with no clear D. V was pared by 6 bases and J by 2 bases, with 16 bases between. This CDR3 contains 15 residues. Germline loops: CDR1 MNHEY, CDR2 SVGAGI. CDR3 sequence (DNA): TGTGCCAGCAGAAAACTACCAACCCTACAAGAGACCCAGTACTTC. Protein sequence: CASRKLPTLQETQYF.

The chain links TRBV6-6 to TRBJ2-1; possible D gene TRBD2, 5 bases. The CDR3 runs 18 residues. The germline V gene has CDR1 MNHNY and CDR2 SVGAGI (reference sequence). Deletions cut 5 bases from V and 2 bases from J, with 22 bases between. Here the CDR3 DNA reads TGTGCCAGCAGTCCGAAGCATTTCGGGCCTAGCCCCTACAATGAGCAGTTCTTC. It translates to CASSPKHFGPSPYNEQFF.

Here the CDR3 DNA reads TGTGCCAGCAGCGCCAGCCCAGGAGGGAACACTGAAGCTTTCTTT. It encodes CASSASPGGNTEAFF. This sequence joins TRBV9 and TRBJ1-1; no clear D. Germline CDR1 reads SGDLS; CDR2 reads YYNGEE. This CDR3 contains 15 residues. Trimming removed 3 bases at V and 1 base at J, with 13 bases between.

CDR3 residues: CATSRTSWTGEETQYF. In DNA, the CDR3 is TGTGCCACCAGCAGAACTTCATGGACAGGGGAAGAGACCCAGTACTTC. The V and J genes are TRBV15 and TRBJ2-5; 9 nucleotides match TRBD1. Per germline, CDR1 LNHNV and CDR2 YYDKDF (reference sequence). V lost 2 bases, J lost 3 bases, and 7 bases stayed unmatched. The CDR3 is made up of 16 amino acids. Filled out from reference TRBV15 and TRBJ2-5, the complete variable domain reads DAMVIQNPRYQVTQFGKPVTLSCSQTLNHNVMYWYQQKSSQAPKLLFHYYDKDFNNEADTPDNFQSRRPNTSFCFLDIRSPGLGDTAMYLCATSRTSWTGEETQYFGPGTRLLVL.

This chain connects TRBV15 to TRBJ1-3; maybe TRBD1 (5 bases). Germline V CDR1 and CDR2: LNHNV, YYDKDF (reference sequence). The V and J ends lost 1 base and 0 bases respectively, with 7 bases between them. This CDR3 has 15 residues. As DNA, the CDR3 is TGTGCCACCAGCAGAGGGGGCTCCTCTGGAAACACCATATATTTT. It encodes CATSRGGSSGNTIYF.

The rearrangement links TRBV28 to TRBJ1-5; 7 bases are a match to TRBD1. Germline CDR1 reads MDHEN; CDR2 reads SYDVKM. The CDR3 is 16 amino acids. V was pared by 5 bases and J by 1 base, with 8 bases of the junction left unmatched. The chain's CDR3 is CASSPWMTGSNQPQHF. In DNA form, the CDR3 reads TGTGCCAGCAGTCCTTGGATGACAGGGAGCAATCAGCCCCAGCATTTT.

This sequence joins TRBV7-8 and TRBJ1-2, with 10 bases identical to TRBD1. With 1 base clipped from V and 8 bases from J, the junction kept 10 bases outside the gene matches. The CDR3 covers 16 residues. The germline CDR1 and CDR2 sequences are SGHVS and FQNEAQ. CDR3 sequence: CASSLGSGQGVKGYTF. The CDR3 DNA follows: TGTGCCAGCAGCTTAGGGAGTGGACAGGGGGTGAAGGGCTACACCTTC.

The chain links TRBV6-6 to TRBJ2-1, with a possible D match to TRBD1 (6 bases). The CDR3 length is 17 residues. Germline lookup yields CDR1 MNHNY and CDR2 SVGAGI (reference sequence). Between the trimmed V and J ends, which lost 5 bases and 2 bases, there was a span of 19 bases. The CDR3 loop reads CASSQPKQGTPYNEQFF. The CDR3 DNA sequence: TGTGCCAGCAGTCAACCCAAACAGGGAACACCCTACAATGAGCAGTTCTTC.

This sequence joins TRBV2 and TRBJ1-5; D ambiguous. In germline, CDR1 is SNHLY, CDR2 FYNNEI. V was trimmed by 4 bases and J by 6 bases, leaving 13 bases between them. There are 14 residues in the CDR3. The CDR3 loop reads CASSVGRVGQPQHF. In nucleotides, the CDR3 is TGTGCCAGCAGTGTCGGGCGGGTGGGTCAGCCCCAGCATTTT.

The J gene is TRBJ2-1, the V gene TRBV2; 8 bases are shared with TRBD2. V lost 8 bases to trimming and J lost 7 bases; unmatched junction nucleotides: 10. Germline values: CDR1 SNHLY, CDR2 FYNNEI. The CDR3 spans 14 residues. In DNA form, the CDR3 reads TGTGCCAGCTTTTGGCGGGGGGTCGCTAATGAGCAGTTCTTC. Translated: CASFWRGVANEQFF.

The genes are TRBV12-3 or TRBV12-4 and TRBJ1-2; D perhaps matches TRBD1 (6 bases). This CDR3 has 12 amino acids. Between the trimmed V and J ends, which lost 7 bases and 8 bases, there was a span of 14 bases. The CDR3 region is CASTRGARGYTF. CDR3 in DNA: TGTGCCAGCACCCGGGGGGCGCGGGGCTACACCTTC.

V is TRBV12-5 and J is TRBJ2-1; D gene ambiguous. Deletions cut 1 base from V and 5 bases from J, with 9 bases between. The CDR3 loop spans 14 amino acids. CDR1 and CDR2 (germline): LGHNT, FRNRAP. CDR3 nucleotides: TGTGCTAGTGGTTTGGCACCCCCGGACAATGAGCAGTTCTTC. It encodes CASGLAPPDNEQFF.

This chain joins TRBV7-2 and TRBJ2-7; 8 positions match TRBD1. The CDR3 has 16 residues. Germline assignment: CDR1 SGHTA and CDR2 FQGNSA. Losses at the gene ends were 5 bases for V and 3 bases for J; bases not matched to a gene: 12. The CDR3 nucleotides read TGTGCCAGCAGCCCACGACAGGGGAAAGGCCTCTACGAGCAGTACTTC. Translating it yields CASSPRQGKGLYEQYF.

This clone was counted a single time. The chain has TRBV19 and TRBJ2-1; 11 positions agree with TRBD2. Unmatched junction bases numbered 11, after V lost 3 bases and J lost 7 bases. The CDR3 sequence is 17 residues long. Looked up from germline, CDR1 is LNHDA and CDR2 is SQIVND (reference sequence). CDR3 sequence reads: CASSILAGGPHDNEQFF. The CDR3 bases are TGTGCCAGTAGTATCCTAGCGGGGGGCCCCCATGATAATGAGCAGTTCTTC.

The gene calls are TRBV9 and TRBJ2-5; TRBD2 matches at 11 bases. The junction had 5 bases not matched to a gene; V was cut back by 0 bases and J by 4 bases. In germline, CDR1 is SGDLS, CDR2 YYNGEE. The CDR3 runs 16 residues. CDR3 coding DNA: TGTGCCAGCAGCGTAGTTAGTAGCGGGGGGGCAGAGACCCAGTACTTC. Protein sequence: CASSVVSSGGAETQYF.

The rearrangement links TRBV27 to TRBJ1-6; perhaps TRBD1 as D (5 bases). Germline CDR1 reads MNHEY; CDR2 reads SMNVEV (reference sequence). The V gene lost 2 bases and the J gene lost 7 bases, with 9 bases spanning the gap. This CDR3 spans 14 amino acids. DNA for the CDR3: TGTGCCAGCAGTTTAACAGGAACCAATTCACCCCTCCACTTT. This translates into CASSLTGTNSPLHF.

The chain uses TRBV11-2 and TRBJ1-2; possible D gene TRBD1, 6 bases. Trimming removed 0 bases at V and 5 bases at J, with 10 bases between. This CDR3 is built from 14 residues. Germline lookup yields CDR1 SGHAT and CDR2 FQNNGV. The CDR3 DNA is TGTGCCAGCAGCTTAGAGCCAGGGGCGTATGGCTACACCTTC. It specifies CASSLEPGAYGYTF.

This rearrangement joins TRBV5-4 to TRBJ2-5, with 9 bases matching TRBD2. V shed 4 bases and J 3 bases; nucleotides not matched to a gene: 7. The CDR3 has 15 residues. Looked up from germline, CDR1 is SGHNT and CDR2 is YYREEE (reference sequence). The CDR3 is CASSRTLAGEETQYF. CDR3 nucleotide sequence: TGTGCCAGCAGCAGGACCTTAGCGGGGGAAGAGACCCAGTACTTC.

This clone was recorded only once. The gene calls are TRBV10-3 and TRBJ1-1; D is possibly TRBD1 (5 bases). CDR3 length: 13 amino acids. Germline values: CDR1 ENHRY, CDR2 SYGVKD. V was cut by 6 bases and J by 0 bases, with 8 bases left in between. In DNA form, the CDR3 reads TGTGCCATCAGGGACACCTTGAACACTGAAGCTTTCTTT. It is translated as CAIRDTLNTEAFF.

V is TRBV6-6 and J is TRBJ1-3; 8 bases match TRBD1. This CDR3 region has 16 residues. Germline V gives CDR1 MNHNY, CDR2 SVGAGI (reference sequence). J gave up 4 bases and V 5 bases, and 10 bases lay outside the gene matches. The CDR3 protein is CASSRTGQGTGNTIYF. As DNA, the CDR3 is TGTGCCAGCAGTCGAACCGGACAGGGAACGGGAAACACCATATATTTT.